The 29 T cell receptor beta chains reported below all come from one sample, sequenced in a study of Ad26.COV2.S vaccination and SARS-CoV-2 variants. Sequencing used immunoSEQ multiplex PCR; TCRdb keeps in-frame clones, though not all of them. The sample lists about 350,000 clones; about 86% were seen once. Treatment here: about 20 received Ad26.COV2.S at low or high dose, single or two shots; a few received placebo; per-sample allocation not given. Each sample was drawn 63 days after the first injection (of vaccine or placebo). The sample in question was peripheral blood, obtained in a trial of Ad26.COV2.S vaccine versus placebo. The source is a person aged 18-60 years who received the Ad26.COV2.S COVID-19 vaccine or a placebo.

This chain uses TRBV5-4 with TRBJ2-6; D unclear. This CDR3 has 13 amino acids. CDR1 is SGHNT, CDR2 YYREEE, per germline (reference sequence). Trimming removed 7 bases at V and 2 bases at J, with 7 bases between. The CDR3 region has the DNA TGTGCCAGCTCTCTCCCTGGGGCCAACGTCCTGACTTTC. Translated: CASSLPGANVLTF.

The chain combines TRBV10-1 with TRBJ2-7, with D hard to call. The CDR3 is made up of 12 amino acids. V was pared by 6 bases and J by 5 bases, with 11 bases between. Looked up from germline, CDR1 is WNHNN and CDR2 is SYGVQD (reference sequence). For the CDR3, the DNA is TGCGCCAGCAGCTTCCTTGCGGACGAGCAGTACTTC. It specifies CASSFLADEQYF.

The chain uses TRBV4-3 and TRBJ2-1; D gene ambiguous. Germline CDR1 and CDR2: LGHNA and YSLEER. Trimming pared 0 bases from V and 9 bases from J, leaving 15 bases between. The length of the CDR3 is 15 residues. In nucleotides, the CDR3 is TGCGCCAGCAGCCAAGAGCACTACGGGCCAAGTGAGCAGTTCTTC. It translates to CASSQEHYGPSEQFF.

This chain links TRBV16 with TRBJ1-2; the D gene is possibly TRBD1 (6 bases). The length of the CDR3 is 16 residues. The V and J ends lost 2 bases and 0 bases respectively, with 13 bases between them. Germline V gene data show CDR1 as KGHSY and CDR2 as FQNENV. The CDR3 loop is CASSQNRVQANYGYTF. Here the CDR3 DNA reads TGTGCCAGCAGCCAAAACAGGGTACAAGCTAACTATGGCTACACCTTC.

This clone was picked up a small number of times. The J gene is TRBJ1-2, the V gene TRBV6-5, with 8 nucleotides matching TRBD1. The CDR3 covers 14 residues. The trim removed 8 bases at V and 2 bases at J, leaving 7 bases unmatched. Germline V CDR1 and CDR2: MNHEY, SVGAGI. Here the CDR3 reads CASRWTGTNYGYTF. CDR3 in DNA: TGTGCCAGCCGATGGACAGGGACGAACTATGGCTACACCTTC.

In regard to this clone: Other DNA sequences in the sample encode the same CDR3. The CDR3 coding sequence is TGTGCCAGCAGTCTTAGCACAGATACGCAGTATTTT. Amino acid sequence: CASSLSTDTQYF. This rearrangement joins TRBV12-3 or TRBV12-4 to TRBJ2-3; D uncertain. The CDR3 totals 12 residues. V lost 5 bases, J lost 0 bases, and 3 bases lay in between.

The rearrangement joins TRBV11-2 to TRBJ2-2; TRBD2 aligns across 7 bases. The CDR3 sequence is 16 residues long. Germline V gene sequence: CDR1 SGHAT, CDR2 FQNNGV. J gave up 5 bases and V 5 bases, and 11 bases lay outside the gene matches. The CDR3 loop is CASSPSGGWRTGELFF. CDR3 sequence (DNA): TGTGCCAGCAGCCCCTCGGGGGGTTGGAGAACCGGGGAGCTGTTTTTT.

The chain is built from TRBV28 and TRBJ2-5, with 7 nucleotides matching TRBD2. Germline assignment: CDR1 MDHEN and CDR2 SYDVKM. Trimming at V came to 3 bases and at J to 9 bases, leaving 16 bases not matched to a gene. The CDR3 consists of 16 residues. The CDR3 DNA sequence: TGTGCCAGCAGTTTTTTGACAACGGGAGGCCGTTGGGCCCAGTACTTC. Protein: CASSFLTTGGRWAQYF.

This chain joins TRBV6-2 or TRBV6-3 and TRBJ2-7; 8 bases fit TRBD2. The J segment lost 1 base and the V segment lost 0 bases, leaving 5 bases of the junction unmatched. This CDR3 is 16 amino acids long. CDR1 is MNHEY, CDR2 SVGEGT, per germline. CDR3 in DNA: TGTGCCAGCAGTTACTCGAGACGGGGGGGATCCTACGAGCAGTACTTC. Residues: CASSYSRRGGSYEQYF.

J is TRBJ1-6 and V is TRBV10-2; D possibly corresponds to TRBD1 (5 bases). The germline V gene encodes CDR1 WSHSY and CDR2 SAAADI. V was cut by 3 bases and J by 6 bases, with 9 bases left in between. The CDR3 is 14 amino acids. CDR3 residues: CASSDGRANSPLHF. CDR3 coding DNA: TGCGCCAGCAGTGATGGCAGGGCTAATTCACCCCTCCACTTT.

The chain has TRBV28 and TRBJ1-2; tentatively, D is TRBD1 (5 bases). Germline values: CDR1 MDHEN, CDR2 SYDVKM. The V gene lost 8 bases and the J gene lost 8 bases, with 12 bases spanning the gap. The CDR3 totals 11 residues. As DNA, the CDR3 is TGTGCCAGCCGGGGACCGCGGGGCTACACCTTC. Translating it yields CASRGPRGYTF.

CDR3 residues: CASSLPPQRDSGNTIYF. In DNA, the CDR3 is TGTGCCAGCAGTTTACCACCACAGAGAGACTCTGGAAACACCATATATTTT. The rearrangement joins TRBV27 to TRBJ1-3; D not resolved. The CDR3 is made up of 17 amino acids. Per the germline V gene, CDR1 is MNHEY and CDR2 is SMNVEV (reference sequence). The V end was cut by 2 bases, the J end by 0 bases, with 14 bases between.

This chain uses TRBV6-5 with TRBJ2-7, with 7 bases matching TRBD1. The J segment lost 6 bases and the V segment lost 7 bases, leaving 9 bases of the junction unmatched. CDR1 is MNHEY, CDR2 SVGAGI, per germline. The CDR3 extends over 13 amino acids. CDR3 nucleotides: TGTGCCAGCAAACAGGGGTCAGTCACCGAGCAGTACTTC. Its translation: CASKQGSVTEQYF.

The chain recombines TRBV11-2 with TRBJ1-1; D is ambiguous. In germline, CDR1 is SGHAT, CDR2 FQNNGV. The V end was cut by 5 bases, the J end by 4 bases, with 14 bases between. This CDR3 comprises 14 residues. This CDR3 is CASSPQMKATEAFF. The DNA for the CDR3 is TGTGCCAGCAGCCCTCAGATGAAGGCCACTGAAGCTTTCTTT.

This clone was detected once. V usage is TRBV27 and J usage is TRBJ1-4, with TRBD1 matching over 7 bases. The germline V gene encodes CDR1 MNHEY and CDR2 SMNVEV (reference sequence). This CDR3 spans 14 amino acids. The trim removed 5 bases at V and 3 bases at J, leaving 3 bases unmatched. The CDR3 sequence is CASSHRGSNEKLFF. The CDR3 nucleotides read TGTGCCAGCAGTCACAGGGGATCTAATGAAAAACTGTTTTTT.

The rearrangement uses TRBV19 and TRBJ2-1; 9 bases map to TRBD2. There are 13 residues in the CDR3. Germline V CDR1 and CDR2: LNHDA, SQIVND (reference sequence). With V trimmed by 4 bases and J by 8 bases, 3 bases remained unmatched. The DNA for the CDR3 is TGTGCCAGTAGTAATAGCGGGAGTGATGAGCAGTTCTTC. This encodes CASSNSGSDEQFF.

This chain connects TRBV14 to TRBJ1-2; D unclear. The germline gives CDR1 SGHDN, CDR2 FVKESK. Trimming shortened V by 1 base and J by 6 bases, and 9 bases separated the two germline ends. The CDR3 sequence is 13 residues long. The CDR3 loop is CASSQGARNGYTF. CDR3 nucleotides: TGTGCCAGCAGCCAAGGCGCAAGGAATGGCTACACCTTC.

J is TRBJ1-2 and V is TRBV7-2; 8 bases agree with TRBD1. Germline CDR1 reads SGHTA; CDR2 reads FQGNSA. The CDR3 sequence is 13 residues long. V dropped 7 bases and J dropped 8; count of bases not matched to a gene: 9. In DNA form, the CDR3 reads TGTGCCAGCACCCGAGGACAGGGAGGGGGCTACACCTTC. It translates to CASTRGQGGGYTF.

The rearrangement links TRBV19 to TRBJ2-1; D is possibly TRBD1 or TRBD2 (6 bases each). V was shortened by 3 bases and J by 9 bases, with 21 bases between the two germline ends. This CDR3 region has 16 residues. The V gene's germline CDR1 is LNHDA and CDR2 SQIVND (reference sequence). CDR3 residues: CASSIGTGTGGFEQFF. CDR3 coding DNA: TGTGCCAGTAGTATCGGTACAGGGACCGGGGGATTTGAGCAGTTCTTC.

This clone appeared a single time. The chain couples TRBV28 to TRBJ1-2; D is undetermined. The CDR3 is 14 residues long. Trimming removed 5 bases at V and 2 bases at J, with 12 bases between. In germline, CDR1 is MDHEN, CDR2 SYDVKM. CDR3 in DNA: TGTGCCAGCAGTCCCCGGTTGATCAACTATGGCTACACCTTC. This gives the protein CASSPRLINYGYTF.

This sequence joins TRBV12-3 or TRBV12-4 and TRBJ2-5; D gene uncertain. This CDR3 region has 13 residues. Trimming stripped 6 bases from V and 2 bases from J, with 10 bases between. DNA for the CDR3: TGTGCCAGCAGCCTGCTGGGGCAAGAGACCCAGTACTTC. Translation gives CASSLLGQETQYF.

Turning to this clone: Sequence at one end of the junction differs from germline and may be a read error. This chain joins TRBV7-9 and TRBJ2-5; 13 bases agree with TRBD2. In germline, CDR1 is SEHNR, CDR2 FQNEAQ (reference sequence). The CDR3 totals 15 residues. The CDR3 DNA reads as TGTGCCAGCAGTCCGACTAGCGGGGGGCAAGGGACCCAGTACTTC. Its protein is CASSPTSGGQGTQYF.

The rearrangement links TRBV6-6 to TRBJ1-5; D unresolved. The V and J ends lost 2 bases and 3 bases respectively, with 5 bases between them. Germline V gene sequence: CDR1 MNHNY, CDR2 SVGAGI (reference sequence). The CDR3 contains 13 residues. The CDR3 loop reads CASSYGLNQPQHF. The DNA for the CDR3 is TGTGCCAGCAGTTACGGCCTCAATCAGCCCCAGCATTTT.

Worth noting for this clone: This CDR3 is also generated by other DNA sequences in the sample. This chain links TRBV19 with TRBJ1-5; 9 bases are shared with TRBD1. J gave up 4 bases and V 3 bases, and 1 base lay outside the gene matches. The CDR3 is made up of 14 amino acids. The germline V gene has CDR1 LNHDA and CDR2 SQIVND (reference sequence). The CDR3 nucleotides are TGTGCCAGTAGTATCGGGACAGGGAATCAGCCCCAGCATTTT. Protein sequence: CASSIGTGNQPQHF.

There are a few counts of this clone. A much bigger clone sits one base away, suggesting this may be a read error. At the DNA level, this CDR3 is encoded by other sequences in the same sample as well. The chain uses TRBV9 and TRBJ1-3; possibly TRBD1 for D (5 bases). Trimming shortened V by 4 bases and J by 4 bases, and 9 bases separated the two germline ends. The CDR3 has 13 amino acids. CDR1 is SGDLS and CDR2 is YYNGEE in the germline V gene. CDR3 bases: TGTGCCAGCAGCCGGGGGGACGGAAACACCATATATTTT. It specifies CASSRGDGNTIYF. The entire variable domain, with the rest obtained from reference TRBV9 and TRBJ1-3, is as follows: DSGVTQTPKHLITATGQRVTLRCSPRSGDLSVYWYQQSLDQGLQFLIQYYNGEERAKGNILERFSAQQFPDLHSELNLSSLELGDSALYFCASSRGDGNTIYFGEGSWLTVV.

As regards this clone: Other DNA variants within this sample encode the same CDR3. CDR3 sequence reads: CASSQEWGEAFF. CDR3 DNA: TGTGCCAGCAGCCAAGAGTGGGGAGAAGCTTTCTTT. The V gene is TRBV3-1 (or the pseudogene TRBV3-2), the J gene TRBJ1-1; D gene uncertain. This CDR3 region has 12 residues. Germline V lookup: CDR1 LGHDT, CDR2 YNNKEL (reference sequence). Trimming left V 0 bases short and J 8 bases short, with 7 bases between.

The rearrangement links TRBV28 to TRBJ2-1; D is unclear. Per germline, CDR1 MDHEN and CDR2 SYDVKM. The CDR3 consists of 13 residues. Trimming stripped 6 bases from V and 4 bases from J, with 10 bases between. The CDR3 coding sequence is TGTGCCAGCAGAACCACGGGTTACAATGAGCAGTTCTTC. Amino acids: CASRTTGYNEQFF. Full variable domain (remainder filled in from reference TRBV28 and TRBJ2-1): DVKVTQSSRYLVKRTGEKVFLECVQDMDHENMFWYRQDPGLGLRLIYFSYDVKMKEKGDIPEGYSVSREKKERFSLILESASTNQTSMYLCASRTTGYNEQFFGPGTRLTVL.

This clone has a single count. The chain links TRBV10-2 to TRBJ2-7; TRBD2 aligns across 10 bases. This CDR3 has 19 amino acids. Per germline, CDR1 WSHSY and CDR2 SAAADI. Trimming took 4 bases from V and 2 from J; bases not matched to a gene: 17. CDR3 sequence: CASSGTGDLTSGLTYEQYF. The CDR3 nucleotides read TGCGCCAGCAGTGGGACGGGGGATTTGACTAGCGGGCTTACCTACGAGCAGTACTTC.

V usage is TRBV7-2 and J usage is TRBJ1-3; weak D call: TRBD1 (6 bases). Trimming cost V 5 bases and J 4 bases, with 9 bases left between them. The CDR3 has 13 amino acids. Looked up from germline, CDR1 is SGHTA and CDR2 is FQGNSA. DNA for the CDR3: TGTGCCAGCAGCCTCGGACAGGGAAACACCATATATTTT. This codes for CASSLGQGNTIYF. The full variable domain, in which reference TRBV7-2 and TRBJ1-3 provide the parts outside the CDR3, is GAGVSQSPSNKVTEKGKDVELRCDPISGHTALYWYRQSLGQGLEFLIYFQGNSAPDKSGLPSDRFSAERTGGSVSTLTIQRTQQEDSAVYLCASSLGQGNTIYFGEGSWLTVV.